This record covers a single T cell receptor (beta chain). Its antigen target is currently unknown. No base quality information exists; no much larger clone differs at one position. Inclusive of the bounding cysteine and phenylalanine, the CDR3 is 15 residues long. This entry keeps only the CDR3 DNA: 45 bases, framed from base 1. CDR1 is given as LNHDA and CDR2 as SQIVND, both from the germline V gene (reference sequence). V lost 4 bases and J lost 4 bases, and the count of bases not matched to a germline gene is 5. These data are taken from a study of T cells after yellow fever vaccination (dated by TCRdb to the late 2010s). Turning to the overall study: The SMART-Seq v4 Ultra Low Input RNA kit was used to prepare libraries from fractions with low cell numbers. Bulk TCR alpha and beta repertoires were sequenced longitudinally to track T-cell clones before and after primary and booster YFV17D yellow fever vaccination. Two healthy male donors, one aged 18 to 30 and one aged 30 to 40 years, were included in the cohort. Blood samples were taken at several timepoints before and after primary and secondary immunization, and bulk PBMC replicates and cell subsets were isolated.

Study-level results and caveats: A small fraction of clonotypes showed up in both the CD4 and CD8 compartments, probably as a result of convergent recombination. Only two donors were included in the study, so the extent to which the findings can be generalized is limited. The secondary T-cell response was found to be weaker but faster than the primary response, with a peak reached on day 5 rather than on day 15. After the booster, most clones that had expanded after primary vaccination were detected again (approximately 97% of CD4 and 88% of CD8), suggesting broad maintenance of memory. FACS-sorted repertoires could contain abundant contaminating clonotypes from the bulk population, so computational filtering was required.

TCR cDNA was made using 5'RACE template switching, a step that added a universal primer site and unique molecular identifiers. Priming for cDNA synthesis came from both the TCR alpha and TCR beta constant segments. Libraries were amplified in two PCR steps, with sample barcodes and sequencing adapters added in the second step. Libraries were sequenced on Illumina HiSeq 2500 (2x100 bp) or NovaSeq (2x150 bp). In the source study's methods: MIGEC handled demultiplexing of reads and collapsing into UMI consensus sequences, while MiXCR performed V(D)J alignment. Clonotypes responding to the vaccine were identified with edgeR on replicate PBMC samples, with the criteria of FDR below 0.01 and a log2 fold change above 5 up to day 15. Bulk clonotypes were assigned CD4 or CD8 identity according to which sequenced CD4 or CD8 repertoire held them at higher abundance. Clones were called with MiXCR by TCRdb after fastp trimmed the public reads at Q25, and only in-frame beta chains were retained. Identical CDR3 protein sequences are pooled into one entry, listed with their most common genes and DNA. The V and J calls come from TCRdb's annotation, not from the publication. The sample table holds under 700,000 distinct CDR3 sequences, of which less than 20% were seen once. Together, the top ten hold approximately 15% of the sample.

This specimen's treatment or condition label, interpreted: live attenuated yellow fever vaccine strain. At each blood-draw timepoint, two biological replicates of bulk PBMCs were collected. A standard Ficoll-Paque protocol was used to isolate PBMCs from peripheral blood. TriZol was used to extract RNA from bulk PBMCs, CD4 and CD8 fractions, and dextramer-positive and dextramer-negative fractions. Rearrangement joined TRBV19 to TRBJ2-1, and 9 bases in between align with TRBD2. The receptor was derived from a man aged 18 to 29 who received the YFV17D yellow fever vaccine. The source was PBMCs, collected more than 4 days after the first yellow fever vaccination. The nucleotide sequence reads as follows: TGTGCCAGTAGTACCCTAGCGGGGCTTTACAATGAGCAGTTCTTC. It translates as CASSTLAGLYNEQFF.